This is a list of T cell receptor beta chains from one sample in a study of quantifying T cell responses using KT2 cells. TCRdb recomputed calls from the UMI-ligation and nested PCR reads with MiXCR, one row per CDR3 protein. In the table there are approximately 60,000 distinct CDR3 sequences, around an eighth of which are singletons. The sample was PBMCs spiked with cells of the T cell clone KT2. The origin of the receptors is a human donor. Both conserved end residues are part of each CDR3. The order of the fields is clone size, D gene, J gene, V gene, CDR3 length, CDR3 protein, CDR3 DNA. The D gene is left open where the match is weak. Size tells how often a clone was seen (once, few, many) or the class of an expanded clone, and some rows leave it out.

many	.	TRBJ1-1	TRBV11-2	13	CASSLVWGTEAFF	TGTGCCAGCAGCTTAGTATGGGGGACTGAAGCTTTCTTT
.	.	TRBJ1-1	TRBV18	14	CASSPRARNTEAFF	TGTGCCAGCTCACCACGCGCGCGAAACACTGAAGCTTTCTTT
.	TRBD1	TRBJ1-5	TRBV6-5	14	CASSYGTGGQPQHF	TGTGCCAGCAGTTACGGGACAGGAGGGCAGCCCCAGCATTTT
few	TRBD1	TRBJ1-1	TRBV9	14	CASSPTGGLTEAFF	TGTGCCAGCAGTCCCACAGGGGGTCTAACTGAAGCTTTCTTT
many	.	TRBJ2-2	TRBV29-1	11	CSVESGGELFF	TGCAGCGTTGAGAGTGGCGGGGAGCTGTTTTTT
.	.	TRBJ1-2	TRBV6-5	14	CASSPRQNLYGYTF	TGTGCCAGCAGCCCCAGGCAGAACCTCTATGGCTACACCTTC
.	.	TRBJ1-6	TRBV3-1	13	CASRLGANSPLHF	TGTGCCAGCCGGCTAGGAGCAAATTCACCCCTCCACTTT
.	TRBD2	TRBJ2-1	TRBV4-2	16	CASSQDWLAGEGEQFF	TGTGCCAGCAGCCAAGATTGGCTAGCGGGAGAAGGGGAGCAGTTCTTC
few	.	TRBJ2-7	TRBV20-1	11	CSARKASEQYF	TGCAGTGCTAGGAAAGCGAGCGAGCAGTACTTC
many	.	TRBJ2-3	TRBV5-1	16	CASSLGRTSSTDTQYF	TGCGCCAGCAGCTTGGGACGGACGTCTAGCACAGATACGCAGTATTTT
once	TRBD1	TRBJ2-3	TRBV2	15	CASSEARQGTDTQYF	TGTGCCAGCAGTGAAGCTCGACAGGGGACAGATACGCAGTATTTT
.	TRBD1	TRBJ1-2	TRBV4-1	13	CASRDRDQDGYTF	TGCGCCAGCAGAGACAGGGATCAGGATGGCTACACCTTC
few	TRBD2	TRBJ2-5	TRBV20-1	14	CSVTTGTIQETQYF	TGCAGTGTTACAACTGGGACTATACAAGAGACCCAGTACTTC
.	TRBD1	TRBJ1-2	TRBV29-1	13	CSVEGGQGYGYTF	TGCAGCGTTGAAGGGGGACAGGGCTATGGCTACACCTTC
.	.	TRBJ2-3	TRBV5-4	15	CASSSLTGRTDTQYF	TGTGCCAGCAGCTCTCTAACAGGACGCACAGATACGCAGTATTTT
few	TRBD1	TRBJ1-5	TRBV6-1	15	CASSEEPGGSQPQHF	TGTGCCAGCAGTGAAGAACCAGGGGGCTCGCAGCCCCAGCATTTT
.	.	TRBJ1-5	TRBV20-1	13	CSASGLRNQPQHF	TGCAGTGCTAGCGGGCTACGGAATCAGCCCCAGCATTTT
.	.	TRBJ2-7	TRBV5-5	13	CASSVDIPSSQYF	TGTGCCAGCAGCGTGGACATCCCCTCCTCACAGTACTTC
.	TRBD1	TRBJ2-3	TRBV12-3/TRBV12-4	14	CASTLQGVGDTQYF	TGTGCCAGCACCCTACAGGGGGTAGGAGATACGCAGTATTTT
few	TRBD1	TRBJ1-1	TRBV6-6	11	CAARQGAKAFF	TGTGCCGCAAGACAGGGTGCGAAAGCTTTCTTT
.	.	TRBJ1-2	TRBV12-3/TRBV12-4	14	CASSLVGSVSGYTF	TGTGCCAGCAGTTTAGTAGGGTCGGTATCGGGCTACACCTTC
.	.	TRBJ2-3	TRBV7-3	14	CASSLFVGTDTQYF	TGTGCCAGCAGCTTATTTGTAGGCACAGATACGCAGTATTTT
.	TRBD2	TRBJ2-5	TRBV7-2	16	CASSSPLSGLQETQYF	TGTGCCAGCAGTTCTCCCCTTAGCGGGCTCCAAGAGACCCAGTACTTC
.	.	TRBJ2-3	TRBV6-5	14	CASSYSRVADTQYF	TGTGCCAGCAGTTACTCGAGAGTCGCAGATACGCAGTATTTT
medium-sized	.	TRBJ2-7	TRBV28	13	CASSLGIGYEQYF	TGTGCCAGCAGTCTAGGTATTGGTTACGAGCAGTACTTC
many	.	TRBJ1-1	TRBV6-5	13	CASSYSKNTEAFF	TGTGCCAGCAGTTACTCGAAGAACACTGAAGCTTTCTTT
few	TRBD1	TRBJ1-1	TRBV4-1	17	CASSQLPGQKKNTEAFF	TGCGCCAGCAGCCAGCTTCCGGGACAGAAGAAGAACACTGAAGCTTTCTTT
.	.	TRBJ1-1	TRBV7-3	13	CASSEGRNTEAFF	TGTGCCAGCAGCGAGGGACGTAACACTGAAGCTTTCTTT